This T cell receptor (beta chain) is drawn from a study of PD-1 blockade in classical Hodgkin lymphoma. As regards this clone: The antigen remains undetermined.

Clones were read by immunoSEQ multiplex PCR, and TCRdb kept only the in-frame ones, dropping some. The table shows approximately 90,000 clones, with approximately 83% occurring only once. Study-level points and caveats: At C4D1, TCR diversity had climbed significantly for CD4+ cells, though not for CD8+ cells. According to reports, newly diagnosed patients had lower baseline TCR diversity than healthy donors, and relapsed/refractory patients had lower baseline TCR diversity still. The authors have not defined what causes the repertoire differences, possibly disease activity or prior therapy. Complete responders showed a baseline diversity that resembled the diversity of newly diagnosed patients.

Time point given: cycle 4 day 1 (C4D1), after more than five weeks of nivolumab. All the patients suffered relapse after autologous stem cell transplantation, and brentuximab vedotin exposure differed. The CDR3 has 16 residues. Deletions cut 0 bases from V and 4 bases from J, with 15 bases between. Germline CDR1 SGHRS, CDR2 YFSETQ. The TCR originated in a human donor with classical Hodgkin lymphoma. Sequencing used peripheral blood mononuclear cells (PBMCs), obtained before the fourth cycle of nivolumab. The chain combines TRBV5-1 with TRBJ2-3; weak D call: TRBD1 (5 bases). CDR3 protein: CASSLAGQGGPDTQYF. CDR3 in DNA: TGCGCCAGCAGCTTGGCCGGGCAGGGTGGCCCAGATACGCAGTATTTT.